This entry lists 22 T cell receptor beta chains sequenced from one sample in a study of control samples from healthy donors and cancer patients. Assay used: immunoSEQ multiplex PCR; TCRdb lists only in-frame clones, some missing. The sample lists approximately 120,000 clones, around 89% occurring once. Sequenced input: blood. Source of these receptors: a woman aged 45-65 years in good health.

This clone was found once. The chain carries TRBV7-2 and TRBJ1-3; unclear D gene. The CDR3 is 17 residues long. Germline V gene sequence: CDR1 SGHTA, CDR2 FQGNSA. Between the trimmed V and J ends, which lost 5 bases and 0 bases, there was a span of 17 bases. The CDR3 region has the DNA TGTGCCAGCAGCCCCTCTCCCCGGGGTTACTCTGGAAACACCATATATTTT. It codes for CASSPSPRGYSGNTIYF.

The V gene is TRBV11-2, the J gene TRBJ2-1; possibly TRBD2 for D (6 bases). V dropped 7 bases and J dropped 10 bases, with 11 bases sitting between them. Per germline, CDR1 SGHAT and CDR2 FQNNGV. This CDR3 contains 11 residues. The CDR3 reads CASIWGDEQFF. DNA of the CDR3: TGTGCCAGCATCTGGGGGGACGAGCAGTTCTTC.

The chain couples TRBV3-1 (or the pseudogene TRBV3-2) to TRBJ2-3; D not resolved. Germline assignment: CDR1 LGHDT and CDR2 YNNKEL (reference sequence). The germline V and J ends were trimmed by 1 base and 8 bases, with 10 bases remaining between them. This CDR3 comprises 13 residues. The CDR3 sequence: CASSQGVPATQYF. Here the CDR3 DNA reads TGTGCCAGCAGCCAAGGGGTACCGGCTACGCAGTATTTT.

The gene calls are TRBV5-6 and TRBJ2-1; 14 nucleotides line up with TRBD2. The ends lost 3 bases at V and 9 bases at J; junction bases unmatched: 8. The CDR3 is 16 residues long. Germline assignment: CDR1 SGHDT and CDR2 YYEEEE. CDR3 amino acids: CASSSKTSGRAGEQFF. The DNA of the CDR3 is TGTGCCAGCAGCTCGAAGACTAGCGGGAGGGCCGGTGAGCAGTTCTTC.

The chain links TRBV4-1 to TRBJ2-7, with 7 bases fitting TRBD1. V shed 5 bases, J shed 0 bases, and the junction held 4 bases outside the gene matches. Germline V gene data show CDR1 as MGHRA and CDR2 as YSYEKL. The CDR3 totals 14 residues. The CDR3 reads CASSFRQGSYEQYF. CDR3 DNA sequence: TGCGCCAGCAGCTTTCGACAGGGCTCCTACGAGCAGTACTTC.

This chain connects TRBV5-6 to TRBJ2-3; no firm D call. The CDR3 runs 12 residues. Germline V gene lookup returns CDR1 SGHDT and CDR2 YYEEEE. Trimming shortened V by 6 bases and J by 4 bases, and 9 bases separated the two germline ends. Written as DNA, the CDR3 is TGTGCCAGCAACGTCCCCCCAGATACGCAGTATTTT. It specifies CASNVPPDTQYF. The complete variable domain, with remaining parts taken from reference TRBV5-6 and TRBJ2-3, reads DAGVTQSPTHLIKTRGQQVTLRCSPKSGHDTVSWYQQALGQGPQFIFQYYEEEERQRGNFPDRFSGHQFPNYSSELNVNALLLGDSALYLCASNVPPDTQYFGPGTRLTVL.

This clone was counted once. The same CDR3 arises from other DNA sequences in this sample as well. The chain joins TRBV12-3 or TRBV12-4 to TRBJ2-5; 8 bases align to TRBD2. The J segment lost 5 bases and the V segment lost 6 bases, leaving 5 bases of the junction unmatched. The CDR3 is 13 residues long. CDR3 protein: CASSLGGAETQYF. The CDR3 DNA follows: TGTGCCAGCAGCCTCGGGGGGGCGGAGACCCAGTACTTC.

This chain uses TRBV3-1 (or the pseudogene TRBV3-2) with TRBJ1-5, with 8 bases matching TRBD1. Germline-derived CDR1 and CDR2 are LGHDT and YNNKEL (reference sequence). The CDR3 contains 19 residues. The V and J ends lost 1 base and 0 bases, in that order; junction bases with no gene match: 11. The CDR3 reads CASSQGETGVPYSNQPQHF. Written as DNA, the CDR3 is TGTGCCAGCAGCCAAGGGGAGACAGGGGTCCCCTATAGCAATCAGCCCCAGCATTTT.

The rearrangement links TRBV5-8 to TRBJ1-4; D gene ambiguous. Trimming removed 4 bases at V and 3 bases at J, with 16 bases between. This CDR3 region has 16 residues. Germline CDR1 and CDR2: SGHTS and YDEGEE. The CDR3 nucleotides are TGTGCCAGCAGCCGGCGGGTAGTCGGACCTAATGAAAAACTGTTTTTT. This codes for CASSRRVVGPNEKLFF.

This chain links TRBV5-6 with TRBJ1-1; 8 nucleotides line up with TRBD1. The CDR3 loop spans 13 amino acids. The V gene end was trimmed by 1 base and the J gene end by 10 bases; junction bases not matched to a gene: 6. CDR1 is SGHDT, CDR2 YYEEEE, per germline. The CDR3, as DNA: TGTGCCAGCAGCTTGAGACAGGGGAGGGGAGCTTTCTTT. Translation gives CASSLRQGRGAFF.

J is TRBJ2-2 and V is TRBV15; 8 nucleotides agree with TRBD1. From germline, CDR1 is LNHNV and CDR2 YYDKDF (reference sequence). This CDR3 is 15 amino acids long. Unmatched junction bases numbered 7, after V lost 6 bases and J lost 4 bases. This CDR3 is CATRGTGGFTGELFF. The CDR3 region has the DNA TGTGCCACCAGAGGTACAGGGGGTTTCACCGGGGAGCTGTTTTTT. Using reference TRBV15 and TRBJ2-2 for the parts outside the CDR3, the full variable domain is DAMVIQNPRYQVTQFGKPVTLSCSQTLNHNVMYWYQQKSSQAPKLLFHYYDKDFNNEADTPDNFQSRRPNTSFCFLDIRSPGLGDTAMYLCATRGTGGFTGELFFGEGSRLTVL.

This clone is medium-sized within its sample. The chain employs TRBV7-3 and TRBJ1-5; TRBD1 is a possible D gene (5 bases). Germline V gives CDR1 SGHTA, CDR2 FQGTGA. Trimming removed 5 bases from V and 1 base from J, with 18 bases in between. CDR3 length equals 17 residues. CDR3 region: CASSRTNSGVSNQPQHF. CDR3 coding DNA: TGTGCCAGCAGCCGTACTAACTCGGGGGTAAGCAATCAGCCCCAGCATTTT.

The V call is TRBV5-4, the J call TRBJ2-7; D possibly corresponds to TRBD1 (6 bases). The germline gives CDR1 SGHNT, CDR2 YYREEE (reference sequence). V was pared by 0 bases and J by 1 base, with 8 bases between. This CDR3 is built from 14 residues. The CDR3 loop reads CASSLGQGSYEQYF. DNA of the CDR3: TGTGCCAGCAGCTTGGGGCAGGGGTCCTACGAGCAGTACTTC. The complete variable domain, with remaining parts taken from reference TRBV5-4 and TRBJ2-7, reads ETGVTQSPTHLIKTRGQQVTLRCSSQSGHNTVSWYQQALGQGPQFIFQYYREEENGRGNFPPRFSGLQFPNYSSELNVNALELDDSALYLCASSLGQGSYEQYFGPGTRLTVT.

The V and J genes are TRBV11-1 and TRBJ2-7; a possible D gene is TRBD2 (7 bases). The CDR3 loop spans 15 amino acids. The germline V and J ends were trimmed by 6 bases and 4 bases, with 19 bases remaining between them. Germline V lookup: CDR1 SGHAT, CDR2 FQDESV (reference sequence). Here the CDR3 DNA reads TGTGCCAGCAGACCCAGGGGAAGGGGGGGATACGAGCAGTACGTC. Translating gives CASRPRGRGGYEQYV.

V usage is TRBV30 and J usage is TRBJ2-2, with 7 bases that match TRBD2. Trimming cost V 5 bases and J 5 bases; bases outside gene matches: 2. CDR3 length equals 12 residues. Germline CDR1 GTSNPN, CDR2 SVGIG (reference sequence). In DNA form, the CDR3 reads TGTGCCTGGGGGGGAGGGACCGGGGAGCTGTTTTTT. Encoded protein: CAWGGGTGELFF.

This chain links TRBV5-4 with TRBJ2-7; D is possibly TRBD2 (7 bases). Trimming took off 3 bases at V and 4 bases at J, with 20 bases between the two ends. The CDR3 has 16 residues. The germline gives CDR1 SGHNT, CDR2 YYREEE (reference sequence). CDR3 sequence reads: CASSSGGGALIYEQYF. DNA of the CDR3: TGTGCCAGCAGCTCGGGGGGCGGCGCACTTATTTACGAGCAGTACTTC.

The rearrangement joins TRBV5-1 to TRBJ2-2; TRBD1 matches at 7 bases. The V and J ends lost 3 bases and 4 bases, in that order; junction bases with no gene match: 6. The germline CDR1 and CDR2 sequences are SGHRS and YFSETQ. The CDR3 length is 15 residues. The CDR3: CASSSSDRRTGELFF. The CDR3 DNA reads as TGCGCCAGCAGCTCATCGGACAGGCGCACCGGGGAGCTGTTTTTT.

V and J are TRBV5-7 and TRBJ1-2, with 7 bases fitting TRBD1. TRBV5-7 is recorded as an ORF, its role being uncertain. The CDR3 is 13 amino acids. V lost 3 bases, J lost 6 bases, and 5 bases stayed unmatched. The CDR3 loop is CASSYDRVDGYTF. Here the CDR3 DNA reads TGTGCCAGCAGCTACGACAGGGTCGATGGCTACACCTTC.

The V gene is TRBV10-2, the J gene TRBJ2-7; 9 nucleotides line up with TRBD1. Looked up from germline, CDR1 is WSHSY and CDR2 is SAAADI. The CDR3 length is 16 residues. The junction had 7 bases not matched to a gene; V was cut back by 3 bases and J by 1 base. The CDR3 loop is CASSDPDRGGSYEQYV. CDR3 coding DNA: TGCGCCAGCAGTGACCCGGACAGGGGAGGGTCCTACGAGCAGTACGTC.

This clone has at least ten counts. The V gene is TRBV7-6, the J gene TRBJ1-5, with D tentatively TRBD1 (6 bases). This CDR3 comprises 17 residues. The germline V and J ends were trimmed by 2 bases and 2 bases, with 16 bases remaining between them. Germline CDR1 SGHVS, CDR2 FNYEAQ. The CDR3: CASSLTGRGTRNQPQHF. The CDR3 coding sequence is TGTGCCAGCAGCTTAACAGGGAGGGGTACTCGCAATCAGCCCCAGCATTTT.

The chain joins TRBV5-1 to TRBJ2-3, with D possibly TRBD2 on 5 matching bases. In germline, CDR1 is SGHRS, CDR2 YFSETQ. Trimming cost V 4 bases and J 2 bases, with 14 bases left between them. The CDR3 runs 15 residues. The CDR3 sequence is CASSRRGPPTDTQYF. The CDR3 nucleotides are TGCGCCAGCAGCCGGAGAGGGCCCCCCACAGATACGCAGTATTTT.

The chain has TRBV5-1 and TRBJ2-2; D remains unclear. The length of the CDR3 is 15 residues. V shed 1 base and J shed 3 bases, with 10 bases lying between them. The germline V gene has CDR1 SGHRS and CDR2 YFSETQ. CDR3 bases: TGCGCCAGCAGCTTGAACCAAGGGCACACCGGGGAGCTGTTTTTT. It translates to CASSLNQGHTGELFF.